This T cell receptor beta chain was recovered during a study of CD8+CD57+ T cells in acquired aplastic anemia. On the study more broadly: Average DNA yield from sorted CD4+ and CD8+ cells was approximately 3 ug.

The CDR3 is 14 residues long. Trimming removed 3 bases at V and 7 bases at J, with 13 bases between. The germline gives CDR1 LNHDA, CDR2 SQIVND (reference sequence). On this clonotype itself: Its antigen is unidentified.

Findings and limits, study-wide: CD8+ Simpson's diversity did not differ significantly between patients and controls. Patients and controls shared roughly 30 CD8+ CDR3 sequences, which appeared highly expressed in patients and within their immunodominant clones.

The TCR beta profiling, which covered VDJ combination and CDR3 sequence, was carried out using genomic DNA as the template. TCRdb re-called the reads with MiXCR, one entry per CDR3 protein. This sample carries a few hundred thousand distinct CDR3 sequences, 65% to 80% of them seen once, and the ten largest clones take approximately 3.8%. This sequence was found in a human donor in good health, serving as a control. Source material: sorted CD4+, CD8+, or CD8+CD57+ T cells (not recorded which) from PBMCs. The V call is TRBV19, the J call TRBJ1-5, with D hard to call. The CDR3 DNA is TGTGCCAGTAGTATTTCGGGATTCGGCCAGCCCCAGCATTTT. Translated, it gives CASSISGFGQPQHF.